The 11 T cell receptor beta chains below all came from one sample that was sequenced in a study of T cells in Graves' hyperthyroidism and ophthalmopathy. TCR beta CDR3 region amplification was performed from RNA transcripts. The TCR CDR3 was amplified in a first-round RT-PCR using the HTBI primer set. TCRdb itself ran the multiplex PCR reads through MiXCR, one entry per CDR3 protein. The repertoire holds hundreds of thousands of distinct CDR3 sequences, with 15% to 20% as singletons. Sequenced: blood. The origin of the receptors is a woman in her 40s with Graves' ophthalmopathy.

In this sample, this clonotype turned up a few times. The rearrangement joins TRBV4-2 to TRBJ1-6; D not resolved. V was trimmed by 0 bases and J by 6 bases, leaving 6 bases between them. The CDR3 has 14 amino acids. The V gene's germline CDR1 is LGHNA and CDR2 YNFKEQ. The DNA of the CDR3 is TGTGCCAGCAGCCAAGATCCGCTTAATTCACCCCTCCACTTT. Translated, it gives CASSQDPLNSPLHF.

A few counts support this clonotype. This chain connects TRBV7-9 to TRBJ2-5, with D hard to call. With 1 base removed from V and 3 bases from J, the gap between germline ends came to 9 bases. Germline CDR1 and CDR2: SEHNR and FQNEAQ (reference sequence). This CDR3 has 14 residues. This CDR3 is CASSLGAFKETQYF. CDR3 DNA: TGTGCCAGCAGCTTAGGGGCATTTAAAGAGACCCAGTACTTC.

The chain links TRBV28 to TRBJ1-5; D remains ambiguous. The V gene lost 8 bases and the J gene lost 3 bases, with 11 bases spanning the gap. This CDR3 is 13 amino acids long. The germline V gene encodes CDR1 MDHEN and CDR2 SYDVKM. CDR3 nucleotide sequence: TGTGCCAGCTCGTCGGGGTTCAATCAGCCCCAGCATTTT. Protein product: CASSSGFNQPQHF.

This clonotype was counted between two and nine times. CDR3: CASSLDLTSGFTGELFF. DNA of the CDR3: TGTGCCAGCAGCTTAGATCTGACTAGCGGATTCACCGGGGAGCTGTTTTTT. The rearrangement uses TRBV11-2 and TRBJ2-2, with 9 bases fitting TRBD2. J gave up 4 bases and V 0 bases, and 6 bases lay outside the gene matches. Germline loops: CDR1 SGHAT, CDR2 FQNNGV. The CDR3 covers 17 residues.

This clonotype turned up a few times. The chain carries TRBV5-1 and TRBJ2-1; perhaps TRBD1 as D (5 bases). V dropped 0 bases and J dropped 3 bases, with 10 bases sitting between them. This CDR3 is 15 amino acids long. Germline V CDR1 and CDR2: SGHRS, YFSETQ. The CDR3 bases are TGCGCCAGCAGCTTGGTTTTAGGGGACTACAATGAGCAGTTCTTC. This sequence encodes CASSLVLGDYNEQFF.

The table lists this clonotype with many counts. The chain carries TRBV7-2 and TRBJ2-3; 11 bases line up with TRBD2. The CDR3 length is 19 residues. V shed 3 bases, J shed 2 bases, and the junction held 13 bases outside the gene matches. CDR1 and CDR2 (germline): SGHTA, FQGNSA. CDR3 protein: CASSFRGSGTSGFTDTQYF. The CDR3 DNA sequence: TGTGCCAGCAGCTTCCGAGGCTCCGGGACTAGCGGATTCACAGATACGCAGTATTTT.

There are a few counts of this clonotype. J is TRBJ2-1 and V is TRBV19; tentatively, D is TRBD2 (7 bases). Trimming shortened V by 6 bases and J by 3 bases, and 15 bases separated the two germline ends. Germline loops: CDR1 LNHDA, CDR2 SQIVND (reference sequence). The CDR3 runs to 15 residues. The CDR3 region has the DNA TGTGCCAGTAGGTTACGGGGGGCAAACTACAATGAGCAGTTCTTC. Its translation: CASRLRGANYNEQFF.

This clonotype was seen a handful of times. At one of its ends the junction is not consistent with the germline gene, which may arise from a read error. V usage is TRBV6-1 and J usage is TRBJ2-2; D is uncertain. CDR3 length equals 14 residues. Germline V CDR1 and CDR2: MNHNS, SASEGT. The CDR3: CAGSELKGTGELFF. As DNA, the CDR3 is TGTGCCGGCAGTGAATTGAAGGGTACCGGGGAGCTGTTTTTT.

The gene calls are TRBV6-9 and TRBJ2-1, with 8 bases that match TRBD2. Germline V gene data show CDR1 as MNHGY and CDR2 as SVAAGI. J lost 6 bases, V lost 6 bases, and 16 bases had no gene match. This CDR3 contains 17 residues. CDR3 sequence reads: CASSYDPTSGGSNEQFF. CDR3 DNA sequence: TGTGCCAGCAGCTACGACCCTACTAGCGGTGGGTCCAATGAGCAGTTCTTC.

The chain recombines TRBV18 with TRBJ1-3, with 7 positions matching TRBD1. CDR1 and CDR2 (germline): KGHSH, LQKENI. V shed 4 bases and J 0 bases; nucleotides not matched to a gene: 6. This CDR3 region has 16 residues. In DNA form, the CDR3 reads TGTGCCAGCTCACAAACCAGGGGGACCTCTGGAAACACCATATATTTT. Protein product: CASSQTRGTSGNTIYF.

CDR3 bases: TGTGCCAGCAGCGCCGGGACCAGGACCCTGGGTGGCTACACCTTC. It is translated as CASSAGTRTLGGYTF. This chain links TRBV7-2 with TRBJ1-2, with D perhaps TRBD1 (5 bases). In germline, CDR1 is SGHTA, CDR2 FQGNSA. The V gene lost 5 bases and the J gene lost 7 bases, with 20 bases spanning the gap. This CDR3 has 15 amino acids. Full variable domain (remainder filled in from reference TRBV7-2 and TRBJ1-2): GAGVSQSPSNKVTEKGKDVELRCDPISGHTALYWYRQSLGQGLEFLIYFQGNSAPDKSGLPSDRFSAERTGGSVSTLTIQRTQQEDSAVYLCASSAGTRTLGGYTFGSGTRLTVV.